These 21 T cell receptor beta chains share one sample of origin, sequenced in a study of lymphopenia after photon versus proton radiotherapy. Libraries were prepared by immunoSEQ multiplex PCR; TCRdb keeps only in-frame clonotypes and omits some of them. Of 60,000 to 75,000 clones in the sample, 87% were seen once. The sequencing used peripheral blood, collected from a patient treated with proton-based radiotherapy. Receptor source: an elderly man with esophageal cancer.

This clone showed up just once. V is TRBV7-2 and J is TRBJ2-1, with TRBD1 matching over 8 bases. CDR3 length equals 16 residues. J was trimmed by 3 bases and V by 0 bases; bases with no gene match: 4. The germline CDR1 and CDR2 sequences are SGHTA and FQGNSA. CDR3 sequence: CASSLAGTGYYNEQFF. The CDR3 DNA reads TGTGCCAGCAGCTTAGCCGGGACAGGTTACTACAATGAGCAGTTCTTC. Based on the CDR3 plus reference TRBV7-2 and TRBJ2-1, the full variable domain is GAGVSQSPSNKVTEKGKDVELRCDPISGHTALYWYRQSLGQGLEFLIYFQGNSAPDKSGLPSDRFSAERTGGSVSTLTIQRTQQEDSAVYLCASSLAGTGYYNEQFFGPGTRLTVL.

This rearrangement joins TRBV7-2 to TRBJ2-2; the match to TRBD2 covers 7 bases. The CDR3 contains 18 residues. Germline V gene data show CDR1 as SGHTA and CDR2 as FQGNSA. V dropped 4 bases and J dropped 4; count of bases not matched to a gene: 15. DNA of the CDR3: TGTGCCAGCAGCTCCCCCCGACGGGGCGGGGGAAGCACCGGGGAGCTGTTTTTT. Translation: CASSSPRRGGGSTGELFF.

V and J are TRBV7-9 and TRBJ2-2; no clear D. The CDR3 has 15 amino acids. Germline V gene data show CDR1 as SEHNR and CDR2 as FQNEAQ (reference sequence). Between the trimmed V and J ends, which lost 1 base and 4 bases, there was a span of 10 bases. CDR3 loop: CASSLGGSGTGELFF. CDR3 DNA: TGTGCCAGCAGCTTAGGGGGTTCTGGCACCGGGGAGCTGTTTTTT. The full variable domain, its missing parts supplied by reference TRBV7-9 and TRBJ2-2, is DTGVSQNPRHKITKRGQNVTFRCDPISEHNRLYWYRQTLGQGPEFLTYFQNEAQLEKSRLLSDRFSAERPKGSFSTLEIQRTEQGDSAMYLCASSLGGSGTGELFFGEGSRLTVL.

This clone was seen once. The chain joins TRBV4-2 to TRBJ2-7; D is undetermined. The CDR3 length is 13 residues. Per germline, CDR1 LGHNA and CDR2 YNFKEQ. V was shortened by 1 base and J by 4 bases, with 8 bases between the two germline ends. In DNA, the CDR3 is TGTGCCAGCAGCCAAGTCCAGGCGTACGAGCAGTACTTC. Its protein product is CASSQVQAYEQYF.

The chain employs TRBV29-1 and TRBJ1-5; D ambiguous. Germline assignment: CDR1 SQVTM and CDR2 ANQGSEA. V lost 3 bases to trimming and J lost 7 bases, with 13 bases between them. The length of the CDR3 is 13 residues. The CDR3 loop reads CSVEVGFQQPQHF. The CDR3 DNA follows: TGCAGCGTTGAGGTGGGGTTCCAGCAGCCCCAGCATTTT.

This clone has only one observation. This chain uses TRBV5-6 with TRBJ2-3; a weak D match, TRBD1 (6 bases). Trimming stripped 4 bases from V and 0 bases from J, with 15 bases between. Germline CDR1 and CDR2: SGHDT and YYEEEE. The CDR3 runs 16 residues. CDR3 sequence (DNA): TGTGCCAGCAGCCCGAACAGGGCCAGGAGCACAGATACGCAGTATTTT. The encoded protein is CASSPNRARSTDTQYF.

This chain uses TRBV7-9 with TRBJ1-2; tentatively, D is TRBD1 (6 bases). This CDR3 comprises 13 residues. Germline V gene lookup returns CDR1 SEHNR and CDR2 FQNEAQ (reference sequence). The V end was cut by 3 bases, the J end by 2 bases, with 7 bases between. CDR3 DNA: TGTGCCAGCAGCTTCGGACAGAACTATGGCTACACCTTC. It specifies CASSFGQNYGYTF.

This rearrangement joins TRBV6-5 to TRBJ1-1; D gene uncertain. V shed 4 bases and J shed 1 base, with 10 bases lying between them. The germline gives CDR1 MNHEY, CDR2 SVGAGI. CDR3 size: 14 residues. The CDR3 DNA reads as TGTGCCAGCAGTTCCCAGTTCGGGAACACTGAAGCTTTCTTT. This translates into CASSSQFGNTEAFF.

The chain is built from TRBV2 and TRBJ2-3, with D maybe TRBD2 (5 bases). There are 15 residues in the CDR3. Germline V lookup: CDR1 SNHLY, CDR2 FYNNEI. Trimming stripped 0 bases from V and 1 base from J, with 8 bases between. The CDR3 bases are TGTGCCAGCAGTGAAGCTTACGGGGGCACAGATACGCAGTATTTT. Protein sequence: CASSEAYGGTDTQYF. The variable domain in full, with the rest retrieved from reference TRBV2 and TRBJ2-3, is EPEVTQTPSHQVTQMGQEVILRCVPISNHLYFYWYRQILGQKVEFLVSFYNNEISEKSEIFDDQFSVERPDGSNFTLKIRSTKLEDSAMYFCASSEAYGGTDTQYFGPGTRLTVL.

This chain connects TRBV4-3 to TRBJ2-1, with 7 bases identical to TRBD2. J was trimmed by 7 bases and V by 0 bases; bases with no gene match: 12. CDR3 length equals 17 residues. Looked up from germline, CDR1 is LGHNA and CDR2 is YSLEER. The CDR3 nucleotides are TGCGCCAGCAGCCAAGATTATTTTGCGGGAGTCGGGAATGAGCAGTTCTTC. Protein: CASSQDYFAGVGNEQFF.

CDR3 DNA sequence: TGCGCCAGCAGCCAAGAAGAACATTTCCAGGGAGGGGCAGGAAACACCATATATTTT. Residues: CASSQEEHFQGGAGNTIYF. This chain joins TRBV4-3 and TRBJ1-3; the D gene is possibly TRBD1 (5 bases). This CDR3 region has 19 residues. With 0 bases removed from V and 4 bases from J, the gap between germline ends came to 22 bases. The germline gives CDR1 LGHNA, CDR2 YSLEER.

This chain links TRBV5-6 with TRBJ2-3; maybe TRBD2 (6 bases). CDR3 size: 15 residues. The germline CDR1 and CDR2 sequences are SGHDT and YYEEEE. Trimming stripped 1 base from V and 2 bases from J, with 11 bases between. CDR3 nucleotide sequence: TGTGCCAGCAGCTTGAGTCAGCGGGCCACAGATACGCAGTATTTT. It codes for CASSLSQRATDTQYF.

V usage is TRBV14 and J usage is TRBJ2-7; 7 positions match TRBD2. Germline V CDR1 and CDR2: SGHDN, FVKESK. V lost 7 bases to trimming and J lost 5 bases; unmatched junction nucleotides: 14. This CDR3 region has 15 residues. The CDR3 loop reads CASTPGLPPLDEQYF. In DNA, the CDR3 is TGTGCCAGCACCCCGGGACTACCGCCCTTGGACGAGCAGTACTTC.

This clone was seen just once. The rearrangement uses TRBV27 and TRBJ1-2, with D maybe TRBD1 (5 bases). CDR1 MNHEY and CDR2 SMNVEV come from the germline V gene (reference sequence). Trimming removed 10 bases from V and 2 bases from J, with 8 bases in between. The CDR3 extends over 11 amino acids. For the CDR3, the DNA is TGTGCCACGTGGGGGAACTATGGCTACACCTTC. Translating it yields CATWGNYGYTF.

The genes are TRBV15 and TRBJ1-1; 10 bases are a match to TRBD1. Germline V gene data show CDR1 as LNHNV and CDR2 as YYDKDF (reference sequence). Trimming at V came to 2 bases and at J to 4 bases, leaving 7 bases not matched to a gene. The CDR3 spans 16 residues. The CDR3 region has the DNA TGTGCCACCAGCAGACCGGGACAGGGGCCATTCACTGAAGCTTTCTTT. Amino acids: CATSRPGQGPFTEAFF. Full variable domain (missing parts from reference TRBV15 and TRBJ1-1): DAMVIQNPRYQVTQFGKPVTLSCSQTLNHNVMYWYQQKSSQAPKLLFHYYDKDFNNEADTPDNFQSRRPNTSFCFLDIRSPGLGDTAMYLCATSRPGQGPFTEAFFGQGTRLTVV.

The rearrangement joins TRBV4-3 to TRBJ2-3; 14 nucleotides match TRBD2. From germline, CDR1 is LGHNA and CDR2 YSLEER. This CDR3 has 17 amino acids. After removal of 4 bases from V and 2 bases from J, the junction contained 5 bases not matched to a gene. The CDR3 sequence: CASSPRLAGGFTDTQYF. In DNA, the CDR3 is TGCGCCAGCAGCCCACGACTAGCGGGAGGGTTCACAGATACGCAGTATTTT.

The chain recombines TRBV19 with TRBJ2-1; the match to TRBD2 covers 12 bases. The germline CDR1 and CDR2 sequences are LNHDA and SQIVND (reference sequence). V shed 5 bases and J 3 bases; nucleotides not matched to a gene: 5. CDR3 size: 16 residues. CDR3 loop: CASSFGLAGIYNEQFF. Here the CDR3 DNA reads TGTGCCAGTAGTTTCGGACTAGCGGGAATCTACAATGAGCAGTTCTTC.

This clone has a single count. This chain uses TRBV5-6 with TRBJ2-1; TRBD1 agrees at 10 bases. The CDR3 covers 16 residues. V lost 4 bases to trimming and J lost 2 bases; unmatched junction nucleotides: 6. Germline-derived CDR1 and CDR2 are SGHDT and YYEEEE. In nucleotides, the CDR3 is TGTGCCAGCAGCCCCTCAGGGACAGGGGCCTACAATGAGCAGTTCTTC. Translated: CASSPSGTGAYNEQFF.

The chain uses TRBV7-3 and TRBJ2-5; a weak D match, TRBD2 (5 bases). Deletions cut 2 bases from V and 5 bases from J, with 15 bases between. This CDR3 region has 15 residues. From germline, CDR1 is SGHTA and CDR2 FQGTGA. The CDR3 region is CASSLGVWGEETQYF. The DNA of the CDR3 is TGTGCCAGCAGCTTAGGGGTCTGGGGAGAGGAGACCCAGTACTTC.

V usage is TRBV30 and J usage is TRBJ2-7; possible D gene TRBD2, 7 bases. This CDR3 comprises 15 residues. The V gene's germline CDR1 is GTSNPN and CDR2 SVGIG (reference sequence). Trimming pared 0 bases from V and 3 bases from J, leaving 15 bases between. CDR3 in amino acids: CAWSVLRGGSYEQYF. As DNA, the CDR3 is TGTGCCTGGAGTGTACTTAGGGGGGGGAGCTACGAGCAGTACTTC.

The chain uses TRBV5-6 and TRBJ1-2; 8 bases align to TRBD1. The V gene end was trimmed by 1 base and the J gene end by 2 bases; junction bases not matched to a gene: 7. The CDR3 sequence is 16 residues long. In germline, CDR1 is SGHDT, CDR2 YYEEEE. CDR3 nucleotides: TGTGCCAGCAGCTTGATCGGACAGGGTGAAAACTATGGCTACACCTTC. It translates to CASSLIGQGENYGYTF.